These T cell receptor beta chains were read from a single sample in a study of blood T cell repertoires in COVID-19. Clones were read by immunoSEQ multiplex PCR, and TCRdb kept only the in-frame ones, dropping some. The repertoire holds about 250,000 clones, with about 87% as singletons. The sequenced sample was PBMCs or T cells enriched from blood (not recorded which). The receptors were sampled from a woman aged 45 to 65 who had recovered from COVID-19. Both conserved end residues are part of each CDR3. The D gene is left open where the match is weak. Clone size, where shown, is once, few, many, or a class for clones that have expanded.

17	-	TRBV20-1	TRBJ2-1	TRBD2	CSASPGLANSGYNEQFF	TGCAGTGCTAGTCCGGGACTAGCCAATTCGGGGTACAATGAGCAGTTCTTC
13	-	TRBV7-2	TRBJ1-1	TRBD1	CASSFQGATEAFF	TGTGCCAGCAGCTTCCAGGGGGCCACTGAAGCTTTCTTT
16	-	TRBV5-1	TRBJ2-1	TRBD2	CASRPTSGRSLDEQFF	TGCGCCAGCAGACCCACTAGCGGGAGATCGCTTGATGAGCAGTTCTTC
15	-	TRBV6-2/TRBV6-3	TRBJ2-7	TRBD1	CASSFYRDRGGEQYF	TGTGCCAGCAGTTTTTACCGGGACAGGGGGGGCGAGCAGTACTTC
14	-	TRBV19	TRBJ2-1	-	CASSIRTDYNEQFF	TGTGCCAGTAGTATACGGACAGACTACAATGAGCAGTTCTTC
15	-	TRBV19	TRBJ2-7	TRBD2	CASSVGLAGHYEQYF	TGTGCCAGTAGTGTAGGACTAGCGGGCCACTACGAGCAGTACTTC
13	-	TRBV5-8	TRBJ1-5	-	CASSLVYNQPQHF	TGTGCCAGCAGCTTGGTTTACAATCAGCCCCAGCATTTT
16	many	TRBV4-3	TRBJ2-5	TRBD2	CASSQDLAGGPETQYF	TGCGCCAGCAGCCAAGATCTAGCGGGAGGGCCAGAGACCCAGTACTTC
13	once	TRBV28	TRBJ1-2	TRBD1	CASSSLGQGDYTF	TGTGCCAGCAGTTCCCTGGGACAGGGAGACTACACCTTC
14	-	TRBV30	TRBJ1-6	TRBD1	CAWSSGQGNSPLHF	TGTGCCTGGAGTTCGGGACAGGGCAACTCACCCCTCCACTTT
14	-	TRBV7-9	TRBJ1-6	TRBD1	CASRLTGRSSPLHF	TGTGCCAGCAGATTGACAGGGAGATCTTCACCCCTCCACTTT
14	-	TRBV27	TRBJ1-1	-	CASNALGENTEAFF	TGTGCCAGCAACGCCCTCGGGGAGAACACTGAAGCTTTCTTT
15	-	TRBV28	TRBJ1-1	-	CASSSGELGATEAFF	TGTGCCAGCAGCTCCGGCGAGTTGGGGGCCACTGAAGCTTTCTTT
16	-	TRBV1	TRBJ2-3	-	CTSSHPQAGGADTQYF	TGCACCAGCAGCCATCCGCAAGCGGGAGGTGCAGATACGCAGTATTTT
16	few	TRBV6-4	TRBJ2-1	TRBD2	CASSDLTGRAYNEQFF	TGTGCCAGCAGTGACTTAACCGGGAGGGCCTACAATGAGCAGTTCTTC
17	-	TRBV4-1	TRBJ2-1	TRBD2	CASSQGLAGTLYNEQFF	TGCGCCAGCAGCCAAGGACTAGCGGGGACCTTGTACAATGAGCAGTTCTTC